The 17 T cell receptor beta chains below were found in one sample sequenced in a study of blood T cell repertoires in COVID-19 (dated by TCRdb to 2020 to 2021). To prepare the library, the immunoSEQ multiplex PCR assay was applied. TCRdb mirrors the immuneACCESS table, restricted to in-frame sequences. Some clones are absent from its copies; in checked studies, under half trace to an unresolved V gene, and the reason for the others is unknown. This sample has some 120,000 clones in its table, and over 70% of those were observed once. In total, the top ten clones hold over 15% of the sample. Material for sequencing was peripheral blood. Receptors originate from a man older than 75 with acute or convalescent COVID-19.

V and J are TRBV3-1 (or the pseudogene TRBV3-2) and TRBJ2-6; D might be TRBD1 (6 bases). The CDR3 consists of 16 residues. Trimming shortened V by 5 bases and J by 0 bases, and 11 bases separated the two germline ends. Germline CDR1 and CDR2: LGHDT and YNNKEL (reference sequence). The CDR3 protein is CASSNIGGSGANVLTF. CDR3 nucleotide sequence: TGTGCCAGCAGCAATATAGGGGGCTCTGGGGCCAACGTCCTGACTTTC.

The chain joins TRBV7-2 to TRBJ1-3; 7 positions match TRBD1. The CDR3 runs 15 residues. Germline V gene lookup returns CDR1 SGHTA and CDR2 FQGNSA. With 6 bases clipped from V and 0 bases from J, the junction kept 5 bases outside the gene matches. This CDR3 is CASSRDRASGNTIYF. CDR3 sequence (DNA): TGTGCCAGCAGTAGGGACAGAGCCTCTGGAAACACCATATATTTT.

This chain connects TRBV5-6 to TRBJ1-2; D is possibly TRBD1 (6 bases). This CDR3 has 15 amino acids. Trimming removed 4 bases at V and 2 bases at J, with 15 bases between. CDR1 and CDR2 from the germline V gene are SGHDT and YYEEEE. CDR3 in amino acids: CASSPRGGRNYGYTF. In DNA form, the CDR3 reads TGTGCCAGCAGCCCCAGGGGTGGCCGCAACTATGGCTACACCTTC.

This clone has a handful of counts. The chain combines TRBV6-1 with TRBJ2-5; the match to TRBD2 covers 8 bases. The CDR3 consists of 15 residues. Germline CDR1 MNHNS, CDR2 SASEGT. With 3 bases clipped from V and 5 bases from J, the junction kept 8 bases outside the gene matches. The CDR3 protein is CASSESGGVRETQYF. As DNA, the CDR3 is TGTGCCAGCAGTGAGTCCGGGGGGGTACGGGAGACCCAGTACTTC.

As regards this clone: The same CDR3 can be traced to other DNA sequences in this sample. This rearrangement joins TRBV5-4 to TRBJ2-7; 7 bases line up with TRBD1. Germline V lookup: CDR1 SGHNT, CDR2 YYREEE (reference sequence). The V and J ends lost 5 bases and 1 base, in that order; junction bases with no gene match: 3. This CDR3 comprises 13 residues. The CDR3, as DNA: TGTGCCAGCAGTCAACAGGGGTCCTACGAGCAGTACTTC. Its translation: CASSQQGSYEQYF.

The chain links TRBV27 to TRBJ2-7, with D tentatively TRBD1 (5 bases). The ends were cut back, 5 bases at V and 5 bases at J, with 16 bases in the middle. Germline CDR1 is MNHEY and CDR2 is SMNVEV (reference sequence). CDR3 length: 14 amino acids. The CDR3 here is CASSLTGRLDEQYF. The DNA of the CDR3 is TGTGCCAGCAGTCTCACAGGCCGTCTTGACGAGCAGTACTTC.

The chain couples TRBV2 to TRBJ2-2; tentatively, D is TRBD1 (6 bases). CDR1 is SNHLY and CDR2 is FYNNEI in the germline V gene. This CDR3 is built from 14 residues. The ends were cut back, 5 bases at V and 5 bases at J, with 12 bases in the middle. The CDR3 region has the DNA TGTGCCAGCAGTTTGAACAGGGTGACCGGGGAGCTGTTTTTT. This codes for CASSLNRVTGELFF. The whole variable domain, remainder taken from reference TRBV2 and TRBJ2-2, is EPEVTQTPSHQVTQMGQEVILRCVPISNHLYFYWYRQILGQKVEFLVSFYNNEISEKSEIFDDQFSVERPDGSNFTLKIRSTKLEDSAMYFCASSLNRVTGELFFGEGSRLTVL.

The chain recombines TRBV6-2 or TRBV6-3 with TRBJ2-1; D is unclear. This CDR3 is built from 15 residues. CDR1 is MNHEY and CDR2 is SVGEGT in the germline V gene. V was clipped by 0 bases and J by 0 bases, with 6 bases between them. The DNA for the CDR3 is TGTGCCAGCAGTTACTCATCCAGCTCCTACAATGAGCAGTTCTTC. This sequence encodes CASSYSSSSYNEQFF.

This clone turned up a few times. The genes are TRBV3-1 (or the pseudogene TRBV3-2) and TRBJ1-6; 8 bases fit TRBD1. There are 12 residues in the CDR3. Germline V CDR1 and CDR2: LGHDT, YNNKEL (reference sequence). V shed 3 bases, J shed 13 bases, and the junction held 2 bases outside the gene matches. Here the CDR3 DNA reads TGTGCCAGCAGCCACGGACAGGGCCCCCTCCACTTT. Encoded protein: CASSHGQGPLHF.

The V and J genes are TRBV28 and TRBJ1-4, with 8 bases lining up with TRBD1. CDR3 length: 15 amino acids. Germline V gives CDR1 MDHEN, CDR2 SYDVKM. Trimming at V came to 2 bases and at J to 9 bases, leaving 8 bases not matched to a gene. In DNA form, the CDR3 reads TGTGCCAGCAGTTTAATGGGGACAGGAGATAAAAAACTGTTTTTT. Encoded protein: CASSLMGTGDKKLFF.

The rearrangement joins TRBV5-1 to TRBJ1-1; the D gene is possibly TRBD1 (5 bases). This CDR3 region has 13 residues. CDR1 is SGHRS and CDR2 is YFSETQ in the germline V gene. V was shortened by 7 bases and J by 0 bases, with 10 bases between the two germline ends. CDR3 protein: CASSTEMNTEAFF. DNA for the CDR3: TGCGCCAGCTCGACAGAAATGAACACTGAAGCTTTCTTT.

This chain uses TRBV12-3 or TRBV12-4 with TRBJ2-2, with D possibly being TRBD1 (5 bases). The CDR3 has 13 amino acids. V dropped 3 bases and J dropped 6 bases, with 8 bases sitting between them. The chain's CDR3 is CASSFLGAGELFF. In DNA form, the CDR3 reads TGTGCCAGCAGTTTCCTAGGGGCCGGGGAGCTGTTTTTT.

This clone was counted at least ten times. The J gene is TRBJ1-6, the V gene TRBV11-2; 10 positions agree with TRBD1. J was trimmed by 9 bases and V by 0 bases; bases with no gene match: 5. The CDR3 totals 16 residues. The germline V gene has CDR1 SGHAT and CDR2 FQNNGV. The CDR3 is CASSLETGGASSPLHF. The DNA of the CDR3 is TGTGCCAGCAGCTTAGAGACAGGGGGCGCGAGTTCACCCCTCCACTTT. The complete variable domain, with remaining parts taken from reference TRBV11-2 and TRBJ1-6, reads EAGVAQSPRYKIIEKRQSVAFWCNPISGHATLYWYQQILGQGPKLLIQFQNNGVVDDSQLPKDRFSAERLKGVDSTLKIQPAKLEDSAVYLCASSLETGGASSPLHFGNGTRLTVT.

Notes on this clone: At one end the junction does not follow the germline gene, possibly because of a read error. This chain uses TRBV7-9 with TRBJ1-1, with no clear D. CDR3 length: 9 amino acids. Germline CDR1 is SEHNR and CDR2 is FQNEAQ (reference sequence). The CDR3 nucleotides are TGTGCCAGCAGCTTACCGACTCGGTTT. It encodes CASSLPTRF.

The chain carries TRBV30 and TRBJ1-5, with D perhaps TRBD1 (5 bases). Trimming cost V 2 bases and J 4 bases, with 12 bases left between them. CDR3 length equals 14 residues. The germline gives CDR1 GTSNPN, CDR2 SVGIG (reference sequence). The CDR3 spells CAWSSGTSNQPQHF. CDR3 bases: TGTGCCTGGAGTAGCGGGACCTCTAATCAGCCCCAGCATTTT.

The V gene is TRBV19, the J gene TRBJ1-5, with D perhaps TRBD1 (5 bases). Deletions cut 8 bases from V and 7 bases from J, with 12 bases between. The CDR3 is 12 amino acids. Germline-derived CDR1 and CDR2 are LNHDA and SQIVND (reference sequence). The CDR3 region is CASGVGGQPQHF. In DNA form, the CDR3 reads TGTGCCAGTGGAGTCGGGGGACAGCCCCAGCATTTT.

CDR3 protein: CASSLQQTGYGYTF. The DNA of the CDR3 is TGCGCCAGCAGCTTGCAGCAGACGGGGTATGGCTACACCTTC. V and J are TRBV5-1 and TRBJ1-2; D is unclear. The germline V gene encodes CDR1 SGHRS and CDR2 YFSETQ. V was pared by 1 base and J by 5 bases, with 12 bases between. The CDR3 loop spans 14 amino acids.